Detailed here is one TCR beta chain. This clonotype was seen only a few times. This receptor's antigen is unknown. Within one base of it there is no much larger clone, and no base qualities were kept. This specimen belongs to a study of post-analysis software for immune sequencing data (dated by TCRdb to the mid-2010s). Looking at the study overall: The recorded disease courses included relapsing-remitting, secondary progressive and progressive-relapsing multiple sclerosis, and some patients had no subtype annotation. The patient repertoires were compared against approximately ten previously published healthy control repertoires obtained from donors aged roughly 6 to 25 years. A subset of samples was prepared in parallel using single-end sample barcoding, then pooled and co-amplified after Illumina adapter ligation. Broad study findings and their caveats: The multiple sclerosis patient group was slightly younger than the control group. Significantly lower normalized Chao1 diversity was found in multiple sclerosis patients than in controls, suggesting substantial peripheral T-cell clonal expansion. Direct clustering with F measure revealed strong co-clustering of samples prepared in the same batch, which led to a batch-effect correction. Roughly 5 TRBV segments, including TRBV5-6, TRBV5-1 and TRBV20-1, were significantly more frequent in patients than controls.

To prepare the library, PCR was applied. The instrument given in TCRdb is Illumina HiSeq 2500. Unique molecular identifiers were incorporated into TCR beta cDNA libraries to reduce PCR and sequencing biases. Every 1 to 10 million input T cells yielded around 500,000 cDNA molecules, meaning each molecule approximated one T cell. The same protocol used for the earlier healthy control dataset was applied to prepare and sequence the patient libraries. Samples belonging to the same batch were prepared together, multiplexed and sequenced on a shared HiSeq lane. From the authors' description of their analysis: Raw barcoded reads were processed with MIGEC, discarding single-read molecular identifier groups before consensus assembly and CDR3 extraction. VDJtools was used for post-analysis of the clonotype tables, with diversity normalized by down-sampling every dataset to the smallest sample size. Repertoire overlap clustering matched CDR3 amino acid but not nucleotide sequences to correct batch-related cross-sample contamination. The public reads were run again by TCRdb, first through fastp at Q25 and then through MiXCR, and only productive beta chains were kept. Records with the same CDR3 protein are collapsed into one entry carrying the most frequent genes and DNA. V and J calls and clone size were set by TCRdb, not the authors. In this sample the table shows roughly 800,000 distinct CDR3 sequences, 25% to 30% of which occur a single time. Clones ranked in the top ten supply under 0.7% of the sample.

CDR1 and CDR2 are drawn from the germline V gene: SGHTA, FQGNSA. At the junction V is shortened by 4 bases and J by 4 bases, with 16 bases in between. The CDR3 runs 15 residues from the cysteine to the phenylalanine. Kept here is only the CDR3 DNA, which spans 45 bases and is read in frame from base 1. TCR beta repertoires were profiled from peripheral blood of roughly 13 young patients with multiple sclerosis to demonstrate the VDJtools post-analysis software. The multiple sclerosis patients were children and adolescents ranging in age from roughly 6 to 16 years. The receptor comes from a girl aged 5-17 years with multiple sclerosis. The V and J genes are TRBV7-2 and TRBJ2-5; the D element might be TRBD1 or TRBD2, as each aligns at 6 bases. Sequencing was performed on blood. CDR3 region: CASSSPGAIRETQYF. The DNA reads TGTGCCAGCAGCTCCCCGGGGGCCATCCGAGAGACCCAGTACTTC.